Here is one TCR beta chain with its context. Germline V lookup: CDR1 SEHNR, CDR2 FQNEAQ (reference sequence). V gave up 0 bases and J gave up 4 bases; unmatched junction bases: 4. This CDR3 has 15 amino acids. Using immunoSEQ multiplex PCR, the repertoire was profiled, and TCRdb retains in-frame clones only, with some absent. Of around 250,000 clones in the sample, approximately 84% are singletons; the top ten hold about a sixth. This sample is drawn from a study of blood T cell repertoires in COVID-19. The material sequenced was PBMCs or T cells enriched from blood (not recorded which). This chain links TRBV7-9 with TRBJ2-7, with 9 bases that match TRBD1. This clonotype was sampled from a man aged 18-30 years who had recovered from COVID-19. CDR3 sequence (DNA): TGTGCCAGCAGCTTAGCTAGGACAGGGGCGTACGAGCAGTACTTC. Translation: CASSLARTGAYEQYF.